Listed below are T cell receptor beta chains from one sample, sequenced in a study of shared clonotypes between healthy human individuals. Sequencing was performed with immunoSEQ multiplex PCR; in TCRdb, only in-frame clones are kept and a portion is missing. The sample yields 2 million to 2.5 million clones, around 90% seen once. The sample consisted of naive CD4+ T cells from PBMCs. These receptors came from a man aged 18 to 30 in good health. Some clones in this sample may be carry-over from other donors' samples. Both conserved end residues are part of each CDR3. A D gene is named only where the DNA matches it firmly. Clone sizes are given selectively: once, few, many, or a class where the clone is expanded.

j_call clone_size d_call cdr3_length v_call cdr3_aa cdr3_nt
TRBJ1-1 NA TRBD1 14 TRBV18 CASSPGQGNTEAFF TGTGCCAGCTCACCGGGACAGGGAAACACTGAAGCTTTCTTT
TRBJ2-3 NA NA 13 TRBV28 CASKSGSTDTQYF TGTGCCAGCAAGAGCGGTTCCACAGATACGCAGTATTTT
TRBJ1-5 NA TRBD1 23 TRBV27 CASSLRARDGGQGALDGNQPQHF TGTGCCAGCAGTTTAAGGGCTAGGGATGGGGGACAGGGTGCCTTAGACGGCAATCAGCCCCAGCATTTT
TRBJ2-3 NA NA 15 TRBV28 CASSLTPGDTDTQYF TGTGCCAGCAGTTTAACCCCGGGGGACACAGATACGCAGTATTTT
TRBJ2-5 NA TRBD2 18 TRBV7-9 CASSLVIGRLASQETQYF TGTGCCAGCAGCTTAGTAATCGGAAGACTAGCCTCTCAAGAGACCCAGTACTTC
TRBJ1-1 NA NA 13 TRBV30 CACSIGGGTEAFF TGTGCCTGTAGCATTGGCGGGGGAACTGAAGCTTTCTTT
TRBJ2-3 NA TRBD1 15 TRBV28 CASSPSGGTTDTQYF TGTGCCAGCAGTCCATCAGGGGGTACCACAGATACGCAGTATTTT
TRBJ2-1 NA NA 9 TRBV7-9 CAPAGEQFF TGTGCCCCTGCGGGGGAGCAGTTCTTC
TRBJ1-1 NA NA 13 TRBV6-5 CASRSGQTTEAFF TGTGCCAGCAGATCCGGACAGACCACTGAAGCTTTCTTT
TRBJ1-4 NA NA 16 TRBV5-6 CASSSIRYRDNEKLFF TGTGCCAGCAGTTCTATCAGATACAGGGATAATGAAAAACTGTTTTTT
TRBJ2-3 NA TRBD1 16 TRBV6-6 CASKLPPGQGTDTQYF TGTGCCAGCAAATTGCCTCCGGGACAGGGAACAGATACGCAGTATTTT
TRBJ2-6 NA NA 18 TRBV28 CASSTRTVPSSGANVLTF TGTGCCAGCAGTACTCGGACAGTCCCCTCCTCTGGGGCCAACGTCCTGACTTTC
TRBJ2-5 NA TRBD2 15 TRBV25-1 CASSEAGAGQETQYF TGTGCCAGCAGTGAGGCGGGAGCAGGACAAGAGACCCAGTACTTC
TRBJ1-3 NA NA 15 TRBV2 CASSLQGRAGNTIYF TGTGCCAGCAGTCTACAGGGCAGGGCTGGAAACACCATATATTTT
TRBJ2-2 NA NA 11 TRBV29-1 CSVEGNGELFF TGCAGCGTAGAGGGAAACGGGGAGCTGTTTTTT
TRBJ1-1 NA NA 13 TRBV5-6 CASSPVTVRDPIF TGTGCCAGCAGCCCCGTTACGGTCCGGGATCCGATCTTT
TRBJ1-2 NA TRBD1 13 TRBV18 CASSPGQGHGYTF TGTGCCAGCTCGCCGGGACAGGGTCATGGCTACACCTTC
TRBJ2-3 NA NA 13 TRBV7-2 CASSFQTQRPPDF TGTGCCAGCAGCTTTCAAACCCAACGGCCCCCGGATTTT
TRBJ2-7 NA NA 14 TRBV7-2 CASSLRFANYEQYF TGTGCCAGCAGCTTGCGGTTCGCTAACTACGAGCAGTACTTC
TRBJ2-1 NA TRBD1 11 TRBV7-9 CASSPRGEQFF TGTGCCAGCAGCCCCAGGGGGGAGCAGTTCTTC
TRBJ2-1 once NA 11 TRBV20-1 CSAREYNEQFF TGCAGTGCCCGGGAGTACAATGAGCAGTTCTTC
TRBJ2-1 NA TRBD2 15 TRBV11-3 CASSLDGLAGNEQFF TGTGCCAGCAGCTTAGACGGACTAGCGGGCAATGAGCAGTTCTTC
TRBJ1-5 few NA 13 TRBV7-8 CASSSVAHQPQHF TGTGCCAGCAGCTCAGTGGCACATCAGCCCCAGCATTTT
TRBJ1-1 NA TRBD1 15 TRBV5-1 CASSSMTQGATEAFF TGCGCCAGCAGCTCTATGACACAGGGGGCAACTGAAGCTTTCTTT
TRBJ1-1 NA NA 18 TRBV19 CASSPRSGGLRMNTEAFF TGTGCCAGTAGTCCCCGGAGCGGGGGGCTGAGGATGAACACTGAAGCTTTCTTT